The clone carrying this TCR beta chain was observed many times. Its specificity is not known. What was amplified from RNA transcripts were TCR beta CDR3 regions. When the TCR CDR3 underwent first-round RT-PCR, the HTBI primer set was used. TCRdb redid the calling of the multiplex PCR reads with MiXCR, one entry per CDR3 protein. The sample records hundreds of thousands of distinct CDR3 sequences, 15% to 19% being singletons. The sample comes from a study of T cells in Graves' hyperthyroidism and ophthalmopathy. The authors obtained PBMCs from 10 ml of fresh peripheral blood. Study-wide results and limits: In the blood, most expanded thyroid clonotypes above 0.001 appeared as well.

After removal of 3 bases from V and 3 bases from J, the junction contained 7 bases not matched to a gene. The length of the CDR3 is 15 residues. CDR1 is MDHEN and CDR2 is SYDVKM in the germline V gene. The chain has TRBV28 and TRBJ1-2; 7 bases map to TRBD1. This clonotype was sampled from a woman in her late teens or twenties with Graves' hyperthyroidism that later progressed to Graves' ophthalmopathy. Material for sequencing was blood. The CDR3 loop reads CASSFTGEGDYGYTF. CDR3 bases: TGTGCCAGCAGTTTCACAGGGGAAGGGGACTATGGCTACACCTTC.